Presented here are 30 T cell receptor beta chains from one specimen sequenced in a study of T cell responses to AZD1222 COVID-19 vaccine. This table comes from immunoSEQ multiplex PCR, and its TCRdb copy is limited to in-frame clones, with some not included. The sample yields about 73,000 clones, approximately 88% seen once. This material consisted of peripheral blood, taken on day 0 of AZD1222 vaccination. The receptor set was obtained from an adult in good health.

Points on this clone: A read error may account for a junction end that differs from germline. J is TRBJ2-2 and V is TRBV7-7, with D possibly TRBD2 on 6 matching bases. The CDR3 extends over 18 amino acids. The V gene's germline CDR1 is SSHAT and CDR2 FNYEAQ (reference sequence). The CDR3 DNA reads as TGTGCTAGCAGTCCTACCCTTCTAGCGATCGCGAACACCGGGGAGCTGTTTTTT. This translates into CASSPTLLAIANTGELFF. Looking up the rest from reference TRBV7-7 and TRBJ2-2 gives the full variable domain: GAGVSQSPRYKVTKRGQDVTLRCDPISSHATLYWYQQALGQGPEFLTYFNYEAQPDKSGLPSDRFSAERPEGSISTLTIQRTEQRDSAMYRCASSPTLLAIANTGELFFGEGSRLTVL.

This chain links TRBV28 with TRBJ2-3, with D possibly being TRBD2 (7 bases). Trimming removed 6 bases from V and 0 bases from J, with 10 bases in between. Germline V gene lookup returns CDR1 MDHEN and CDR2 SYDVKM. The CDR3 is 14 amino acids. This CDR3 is CASRGGPSTDTQYF. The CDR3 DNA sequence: TGTGCCAGCAGGGGGGGGCCTAGCACAGATACGCAGTATTTT.

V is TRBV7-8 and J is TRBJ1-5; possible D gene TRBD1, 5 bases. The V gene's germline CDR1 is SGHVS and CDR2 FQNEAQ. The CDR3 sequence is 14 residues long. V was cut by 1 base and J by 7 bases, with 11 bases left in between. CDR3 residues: CASSLGGFGQPQHF. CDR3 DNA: TGTGCCAGCAGCTTAGGGGGGTTCGGCCAGCCCCAGCATTTT.

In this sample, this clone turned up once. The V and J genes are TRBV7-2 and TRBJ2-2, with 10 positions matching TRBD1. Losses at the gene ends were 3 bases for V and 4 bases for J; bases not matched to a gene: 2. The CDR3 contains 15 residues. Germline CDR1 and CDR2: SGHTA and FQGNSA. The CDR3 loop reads CASSFDRGLTGELFF. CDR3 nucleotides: TGTGCCAGCAGCTTTGACAGGGGGCTCACCGGGGAGCTGTTTTTT.

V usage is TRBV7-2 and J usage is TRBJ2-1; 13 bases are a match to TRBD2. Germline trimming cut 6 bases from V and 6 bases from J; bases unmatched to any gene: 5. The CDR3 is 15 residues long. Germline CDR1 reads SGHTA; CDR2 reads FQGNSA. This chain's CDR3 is CASRKTSGGANEQFF. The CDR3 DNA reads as TGTGCCAGCAGAAAAACTAGCGGGGGGGCCAATGAGCAGTTCTTC.

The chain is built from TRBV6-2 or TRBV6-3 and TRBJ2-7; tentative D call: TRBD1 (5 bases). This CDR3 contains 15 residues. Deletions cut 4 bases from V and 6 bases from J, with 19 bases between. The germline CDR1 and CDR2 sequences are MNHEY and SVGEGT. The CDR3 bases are TGTGCCAGCAGTTCGAGTATGATGACAGCCAGCGAGCAGTACTTC. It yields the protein CASSSSMMTASEQYF.

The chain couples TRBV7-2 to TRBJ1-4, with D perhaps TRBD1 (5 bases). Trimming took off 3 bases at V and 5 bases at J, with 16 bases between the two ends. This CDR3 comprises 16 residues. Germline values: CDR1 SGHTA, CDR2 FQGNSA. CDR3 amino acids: CASSLTGTAVNEKLFF. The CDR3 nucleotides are TGTGCCAGCAGCTTGACCGGGACCGCCGTCAATGAAAAACTGTTTTTT.

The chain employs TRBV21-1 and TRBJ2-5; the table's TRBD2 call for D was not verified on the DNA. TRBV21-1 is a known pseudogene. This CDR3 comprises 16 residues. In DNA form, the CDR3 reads TGTGCCAGCAGCAGGGGATATAGCGGGGTGGAAGAGACCCAGTACTTC. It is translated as CASSRGYSGVEETQYF.

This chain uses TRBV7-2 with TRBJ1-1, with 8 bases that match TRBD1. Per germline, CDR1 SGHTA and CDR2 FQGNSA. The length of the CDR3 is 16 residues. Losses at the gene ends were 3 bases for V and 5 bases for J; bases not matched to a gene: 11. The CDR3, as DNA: TGTGCCAGCAGCTTCCGACCGGACAGGGTGAGGACTGAAGCTTTCTTT. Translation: CASSFRPDRVRTEAFF.

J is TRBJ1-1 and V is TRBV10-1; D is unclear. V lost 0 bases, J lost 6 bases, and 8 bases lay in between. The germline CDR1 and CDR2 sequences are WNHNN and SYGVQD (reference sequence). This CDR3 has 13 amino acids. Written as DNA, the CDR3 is TGCGCCAGCAGTGAGTCTGGGATACCTGAAGCTTTCTTT. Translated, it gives CASSESGIPEAFF.

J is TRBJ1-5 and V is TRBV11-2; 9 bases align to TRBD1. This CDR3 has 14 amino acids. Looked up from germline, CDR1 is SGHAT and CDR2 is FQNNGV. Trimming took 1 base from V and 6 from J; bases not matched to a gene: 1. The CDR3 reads CASSLGTGAQPQHF. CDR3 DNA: TGTGCCAGCAGCTTAGGGACAGGGGCTCAGCCCCAGCATTTT. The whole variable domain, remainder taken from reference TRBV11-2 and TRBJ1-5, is EAGVAQSPRYKIIEKRQSVAFWCNPISGHATLYWYQQILGQGPKLLIQFQNNGVVDDSQLPKDRFSAERLKGVDSTLKIQPAKLEDSAVYLCASSLGTGAQPQHFGDGTRLSIL.

The CDR3 bases are TGTGCCAGCGTACAGGGGAACTCCTACGAGCAGTACTTC. It codes for CASVQGNSYEQYF. The chain recombines TRBV28 with TRBJ2-7; 7 nucleotides align to TRBD1. Germline lookup yields CDR1 MDHEN and CDR2 SYDVKM. V lost 8 bases, J lost 0 bases, and 4 bases stayed unmatched. The CDR3 is 13 residues long.

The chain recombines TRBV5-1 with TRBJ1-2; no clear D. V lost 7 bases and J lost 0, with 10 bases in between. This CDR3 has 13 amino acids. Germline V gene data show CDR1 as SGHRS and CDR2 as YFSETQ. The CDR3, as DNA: TGCGCCAGCGCCGAAATACCTAACTATGGCTACACCTTC. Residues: CASAEIPNYGYTF.

CDR3 in DNA: TGTGCCAGCAGCTTGGACTTCTCCTACGAGCAGTACTTC. Translating it yields CASSLDFSYEQYF. The chain is built from TRBV5-4 and TRBJ2-7; D not resolved. Germline V gene lookup returns CDR1 SGHNT and CDR2 YYREEE (reference sequence). V was shortened by 0 bases and J by 0 bases, with 4 bases between the two germline ends. CDR3 length equals 13 residues. Full variable domain (missing parts from reference TRBV5-4 and TRBJ2-7): ETGVTQSPTHLIKTRGQQVTLRCSSQSGHNTVSWYQQALGQGPQFIFQYYREEENGRGNFPPRFSGLQFPNYSSELNVNALELDDSALYLCASSLDFSYEQYFGPGTRLTVT.

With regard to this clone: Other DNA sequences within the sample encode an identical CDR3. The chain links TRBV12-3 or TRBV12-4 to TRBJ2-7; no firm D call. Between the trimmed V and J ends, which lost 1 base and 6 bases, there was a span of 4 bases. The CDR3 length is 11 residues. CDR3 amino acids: CASSLGGEQYF. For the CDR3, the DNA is TGTGCCAGCAGTTTAGGGGGCGAGCAGTACTTC.

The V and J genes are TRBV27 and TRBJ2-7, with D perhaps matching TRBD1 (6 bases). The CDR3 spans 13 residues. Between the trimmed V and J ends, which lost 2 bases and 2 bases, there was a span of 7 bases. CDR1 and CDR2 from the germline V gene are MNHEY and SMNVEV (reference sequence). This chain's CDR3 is CASSLTGTYEQYF. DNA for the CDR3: TGTGCCAGCAGTTTAACAGGGACCTACGAGCAGTACTTC.

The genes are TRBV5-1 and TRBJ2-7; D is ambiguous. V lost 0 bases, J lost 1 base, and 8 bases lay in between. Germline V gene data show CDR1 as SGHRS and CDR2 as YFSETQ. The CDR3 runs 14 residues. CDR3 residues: CASSLVGSSYEQYF. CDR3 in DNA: TGCGCCAGCAGCTTGGTTGGTTCTTCCTACGAGCAGTACTTC. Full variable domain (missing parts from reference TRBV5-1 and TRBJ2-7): KAGVTQTPRYLIKTRGQQVTLSCSPISGHRSVSWYQQTPGQGLQFLFEYFSETQRNKGNFPGRFSGRQFSNSRSEMNVSTLELGDSALYLCASSLVGSSYEQYFGPGTRLTVT.

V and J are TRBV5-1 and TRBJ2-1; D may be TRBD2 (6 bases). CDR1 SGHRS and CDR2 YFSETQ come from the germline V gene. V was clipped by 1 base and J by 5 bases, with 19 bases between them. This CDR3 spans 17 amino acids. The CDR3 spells CASSLYAGTTVDNEQFF. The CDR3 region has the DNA TGCGCCAGCAGCTTGTATGCGGGAACGACGGTTGACAATGAGCAGTTCTTC.

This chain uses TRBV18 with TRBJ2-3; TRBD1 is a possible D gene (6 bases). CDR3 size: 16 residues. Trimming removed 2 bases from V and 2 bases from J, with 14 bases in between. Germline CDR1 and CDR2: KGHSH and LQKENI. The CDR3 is CASSPNTGTYTDTQYF. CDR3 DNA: TGTGCCAGCTCACCAAACACAGGGACATACACAGATACGCAGTATTTT.

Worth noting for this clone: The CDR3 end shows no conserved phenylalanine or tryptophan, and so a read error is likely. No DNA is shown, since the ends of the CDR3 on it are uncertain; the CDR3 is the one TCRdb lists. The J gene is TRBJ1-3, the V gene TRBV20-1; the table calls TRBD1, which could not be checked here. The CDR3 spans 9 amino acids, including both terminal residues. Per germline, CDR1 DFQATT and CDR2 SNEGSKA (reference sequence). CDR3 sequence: CSARLKQGV.

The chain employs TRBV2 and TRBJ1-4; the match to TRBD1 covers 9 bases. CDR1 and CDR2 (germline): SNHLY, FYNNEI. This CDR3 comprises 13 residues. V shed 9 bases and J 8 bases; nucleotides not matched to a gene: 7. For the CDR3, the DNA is TGTGCCAGTGGGGGACAGGGTTACGAAAAACTGTTTTTT. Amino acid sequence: CASGGQGYEKLFF.

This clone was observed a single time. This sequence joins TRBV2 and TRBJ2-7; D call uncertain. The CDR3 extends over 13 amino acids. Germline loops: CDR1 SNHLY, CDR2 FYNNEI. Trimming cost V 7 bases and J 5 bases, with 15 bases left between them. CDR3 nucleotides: TGTGCCAGCACTACACGGTGGTCTGACGAGCAGTACTTC. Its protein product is CASTTRWSDEQYF.

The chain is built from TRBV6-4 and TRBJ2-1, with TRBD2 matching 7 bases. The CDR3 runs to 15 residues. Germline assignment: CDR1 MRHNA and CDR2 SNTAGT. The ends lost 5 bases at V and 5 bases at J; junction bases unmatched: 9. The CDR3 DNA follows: TGTGCCAGCAGTAGAGCGGGATTGGGTGACAATGAGCAGTTCTTC. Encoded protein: CASSRAGLGDNEQFF.

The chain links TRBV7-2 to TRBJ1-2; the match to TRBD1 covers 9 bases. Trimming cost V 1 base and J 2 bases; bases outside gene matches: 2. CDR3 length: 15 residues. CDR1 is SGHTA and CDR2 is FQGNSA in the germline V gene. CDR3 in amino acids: CASSLVTGGNYGYTF. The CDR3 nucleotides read TGTGCCAGCAGCTTAGTGACAGGGGGAAACTATGGCTACACCTTC.

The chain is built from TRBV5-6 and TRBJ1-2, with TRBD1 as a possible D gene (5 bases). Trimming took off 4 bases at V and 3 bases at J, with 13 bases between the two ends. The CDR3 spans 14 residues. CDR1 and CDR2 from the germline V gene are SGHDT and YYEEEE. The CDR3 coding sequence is TGTGCCAGCAGCCCGTTGGCGGGGGACTATGGCTACACCTTC. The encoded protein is CASSPLAGDYGYTF.

The CDR3 DNA is TGCAGCGTTGAAGACGCGGAAAGCTCCTACAATGAGCAGTTCTTC. This gives the protein CSVEDAESSYNEQFF. J is TRBJ2-1 and V is TRBV29-1; no definite D call. Looked up from germline, CDR1 is SQVTM and CDR2 is ANQGSEA. Deletions cut 0 bases from V and 0 bases from J, with 9 bases between. CDR3 size: 15 residues.

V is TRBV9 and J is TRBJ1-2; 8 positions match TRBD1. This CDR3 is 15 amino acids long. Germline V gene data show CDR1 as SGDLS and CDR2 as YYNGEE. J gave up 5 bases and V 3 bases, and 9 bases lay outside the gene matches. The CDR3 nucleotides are TGTGCCAGCAGCGCGAACCGGGACAGGAATTATGGCTACACCTTC. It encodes CASSANRDRNYGYTF. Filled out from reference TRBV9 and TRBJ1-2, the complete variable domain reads DSGVTQTPKHLITATGQRVTLRCSPRSGDLSVYWYQQSLDQGLQFLIQYYNGEERAKGNILERFSAQQFPDLHSELNLSSLELGDSALYFCASSANRDRNYGYTFGSGTRLTVV.

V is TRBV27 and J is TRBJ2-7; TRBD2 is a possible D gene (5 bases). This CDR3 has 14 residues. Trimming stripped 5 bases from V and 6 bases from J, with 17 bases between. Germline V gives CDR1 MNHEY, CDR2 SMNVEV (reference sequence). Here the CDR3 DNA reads TGTGCCAGCAGTCCCGGGCTCGGAGGACCCGAGCAGTACTTC. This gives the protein CASSPGLGGPEQYF.

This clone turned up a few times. For the CDR3, the DNA is TGTGCCAGCAGTTCGGAGCGGCGGAACACCGGGGAGCTGTTTTTT. Encoded protein: CASSSERRNTGELFF. This chain links TRBV28 with TRBJ2-2; TRBD2 might be the D (5 bases). Trimming cost V 4 bases and J 1 base, with 10 bases left between them. The CDR3 runs 15 residues. Germline CDR1 MDHEN, CDR2 SYDVKM.

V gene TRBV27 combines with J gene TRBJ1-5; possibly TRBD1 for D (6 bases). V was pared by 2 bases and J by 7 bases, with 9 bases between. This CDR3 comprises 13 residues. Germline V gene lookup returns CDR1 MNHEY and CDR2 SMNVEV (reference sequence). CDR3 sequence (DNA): TGTGCCAGCAGTTTAGCAGGGGTCCAGCCCCAGCATTTT. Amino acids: CASSLAGVQPQHF.